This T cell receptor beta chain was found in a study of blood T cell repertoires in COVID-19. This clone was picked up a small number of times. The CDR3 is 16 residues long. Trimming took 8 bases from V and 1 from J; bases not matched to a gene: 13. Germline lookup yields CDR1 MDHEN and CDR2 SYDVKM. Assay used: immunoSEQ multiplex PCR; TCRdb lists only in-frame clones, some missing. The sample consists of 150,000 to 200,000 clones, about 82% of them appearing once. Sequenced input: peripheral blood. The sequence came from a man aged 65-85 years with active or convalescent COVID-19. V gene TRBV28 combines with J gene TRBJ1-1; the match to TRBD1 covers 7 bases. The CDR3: CASVKQGTEANTEAFF. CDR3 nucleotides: TGTGCCAGCGTTAAACAGGGGACTGAGGCGAACACTGAAGCTTTCTTT.